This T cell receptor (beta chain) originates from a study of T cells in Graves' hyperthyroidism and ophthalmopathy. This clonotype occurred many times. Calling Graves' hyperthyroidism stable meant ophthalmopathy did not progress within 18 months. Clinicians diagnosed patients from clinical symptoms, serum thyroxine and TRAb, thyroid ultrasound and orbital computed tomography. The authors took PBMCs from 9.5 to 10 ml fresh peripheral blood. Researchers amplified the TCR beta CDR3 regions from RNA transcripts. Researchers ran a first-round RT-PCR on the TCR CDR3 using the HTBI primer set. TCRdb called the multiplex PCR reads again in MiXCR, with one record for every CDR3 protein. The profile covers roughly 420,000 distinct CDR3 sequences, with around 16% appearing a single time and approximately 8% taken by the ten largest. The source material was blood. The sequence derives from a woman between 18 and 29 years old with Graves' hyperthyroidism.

CDR3 sequence (DNA): TGTGCCAGCAGTCCCCGGGACGGCGTGGAGCAGTTCTTC. It translates to CASSPRDGVEQFF. The V gene is TRBV2, the J gene TRBJ2-1, with D possibly being TRBD1 or TRBD2 (5 bases each). The CDR3 loop spans 13 amino acids. Looked up from germline, CDR1 is SNHLY and CDR2 is FYNNEI. Trimming shortened V by 5 bases and J by 10 bases, and 15 bases separated the two germline ends.